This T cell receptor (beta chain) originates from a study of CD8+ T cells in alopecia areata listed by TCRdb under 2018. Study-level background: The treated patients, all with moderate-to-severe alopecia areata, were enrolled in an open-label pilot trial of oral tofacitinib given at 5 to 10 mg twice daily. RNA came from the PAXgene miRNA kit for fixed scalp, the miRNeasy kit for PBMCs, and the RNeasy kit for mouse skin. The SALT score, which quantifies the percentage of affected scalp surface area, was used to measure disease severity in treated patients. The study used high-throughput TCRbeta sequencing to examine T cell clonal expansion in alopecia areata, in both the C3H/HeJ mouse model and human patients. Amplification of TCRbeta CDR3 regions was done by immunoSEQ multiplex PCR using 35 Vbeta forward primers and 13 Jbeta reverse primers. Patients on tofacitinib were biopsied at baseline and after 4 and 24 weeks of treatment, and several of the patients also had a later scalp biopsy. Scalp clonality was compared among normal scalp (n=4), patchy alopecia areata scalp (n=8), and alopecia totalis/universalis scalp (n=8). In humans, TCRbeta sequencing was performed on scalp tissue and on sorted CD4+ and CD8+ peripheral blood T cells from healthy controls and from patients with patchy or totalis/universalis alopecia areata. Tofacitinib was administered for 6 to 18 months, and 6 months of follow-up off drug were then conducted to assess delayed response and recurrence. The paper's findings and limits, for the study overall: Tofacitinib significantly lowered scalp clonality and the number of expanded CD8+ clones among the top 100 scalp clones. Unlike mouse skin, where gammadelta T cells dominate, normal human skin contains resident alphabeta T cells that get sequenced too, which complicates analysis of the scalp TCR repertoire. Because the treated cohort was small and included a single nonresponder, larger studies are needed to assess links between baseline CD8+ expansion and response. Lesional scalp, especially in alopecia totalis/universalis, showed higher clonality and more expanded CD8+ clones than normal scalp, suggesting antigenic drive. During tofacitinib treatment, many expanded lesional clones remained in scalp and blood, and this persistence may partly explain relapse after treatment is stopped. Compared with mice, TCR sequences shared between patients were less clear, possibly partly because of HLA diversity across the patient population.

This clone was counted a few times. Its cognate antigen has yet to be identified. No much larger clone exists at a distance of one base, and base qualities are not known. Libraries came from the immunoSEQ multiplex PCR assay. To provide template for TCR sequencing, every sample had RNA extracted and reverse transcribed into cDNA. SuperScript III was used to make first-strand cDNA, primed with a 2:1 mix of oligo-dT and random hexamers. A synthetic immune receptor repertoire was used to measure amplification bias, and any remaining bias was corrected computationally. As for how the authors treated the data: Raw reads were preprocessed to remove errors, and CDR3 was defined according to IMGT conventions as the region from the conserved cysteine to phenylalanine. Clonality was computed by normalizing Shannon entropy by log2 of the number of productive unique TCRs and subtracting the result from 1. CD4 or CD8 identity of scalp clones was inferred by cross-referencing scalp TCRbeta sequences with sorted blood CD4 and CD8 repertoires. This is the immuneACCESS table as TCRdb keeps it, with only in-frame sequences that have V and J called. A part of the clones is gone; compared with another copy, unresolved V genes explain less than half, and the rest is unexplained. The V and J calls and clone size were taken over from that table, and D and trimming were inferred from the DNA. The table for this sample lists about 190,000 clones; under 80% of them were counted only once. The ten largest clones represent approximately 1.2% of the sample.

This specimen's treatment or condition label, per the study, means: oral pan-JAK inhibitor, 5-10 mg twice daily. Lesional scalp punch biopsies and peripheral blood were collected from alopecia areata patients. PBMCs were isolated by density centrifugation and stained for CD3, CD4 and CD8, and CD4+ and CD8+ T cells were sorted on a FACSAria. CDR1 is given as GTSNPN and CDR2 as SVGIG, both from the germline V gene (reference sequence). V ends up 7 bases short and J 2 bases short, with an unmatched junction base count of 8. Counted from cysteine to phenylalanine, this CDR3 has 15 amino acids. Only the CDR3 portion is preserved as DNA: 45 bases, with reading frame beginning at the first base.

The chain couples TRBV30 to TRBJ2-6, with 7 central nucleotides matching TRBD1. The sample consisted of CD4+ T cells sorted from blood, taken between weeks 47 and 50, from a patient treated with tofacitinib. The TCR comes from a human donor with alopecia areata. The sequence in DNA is TGTGCCTCCAGAACCGGGACAGCTGGGGCCAACGTCCTGACTTTC. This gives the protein CASRTGTAGANVLTF.